These 19 T cell receptor beta chains share one sample of origin, sequenced in a study of blood T cells in healthy people across ages. Combining a sample-barcoded 5' primer with a J-beta primer mix, a second PCR ran for roughly 7 to 12 cycles. TCRdb used MiXCR to reprocess the 5' RACE reads, holding one entry per CDR3 protein. The sample has around 900,000 distinct CDR3 sequences; 45% to 60% are singletons. Sequenced material: blood. These receptors came from a woman in her sixties or seventies in good health.

Only a few counts were recorded for this clonotype. This chain links TRBV27 with TRBJ2-7; possibly TRBD1 for D (6 bases). The germline V and J ends were trimmed by 1 base and 2 bases, with 9 bases remaining between them. Germline CDR1 and CDR2: MNHEY and SMNVEV (reference sequence). This CDR3 comprises 14 residues. CDR3 sequence: CASSLYRDPYEQYF. The CDR3 region has the DNA TGTGCCAGCAGTTTATACAGGGACCCCTACGAGCAGTACTTC.

The chain is built from TRBV7-2 and TRBJ2-3; 15 nucleotides agree with TRBD2. Germline trimming cut 5 bases from V and 0 bases from J; bases unmatched to any gene: 12. Germline lookup yields CDR1 SGHTA and CDR2 FQGNSA. The CDR3 covers 20 residues. CDR3 DNA: TGTGCCAGCAGCGCCCGTCCCGGGACTAGCGGGAGGCCAAGCACAGATACGCAGTATTTT. As protein: CASSARPGTSGRPSTDTQYF. Using reference TRBV7-2 and TRBJ2-3 for the parts outside the CDR3, the full variable domain is GAGVSQSPSNKVTEKGKDVELRCDPISGHTALYWYRQSLGQGLEFLIYFQGNSAPDKSGLPSDRFSAERTGGSVSTLTIQRTQQEDSAVYLCASSARPGTSGRPSTDTQYFGPGTRLTVL.

Only one count was recorded for this clonotype. This sequence joins TRBV5-1 and TRBJ2-1, with a possible D match to TRBD1 (5 bases). Looked up from germline, CDR1 is SGHRS and CDR2 is YFSETQ. V lost 4 bases, J lost 4 bases, and 18 bases lay in between. The CDR3 has 16 amino acids. CDR3 nucleotides: TGCGCCAGCAGCCTCCAAACAGGCAGCCCTTACAATGAGCAGTTCTTC. It yields the protein CASSLQTGSPYNEQFF.

This chain joins TRBV29-1 and TRBJ2-2; 7 nucleotides line up with TRBD2. Per the germline V gene, CDR1 is SQVTM and CDR2 is ANQGSEA. CDR3 length equals 12 residues. V shed 4 bases, J shed 5 bases, and the junction held 1 base outside the gene matches. The CDR3 sequence is CSVGGGTGELFF. Written as DNA, the CDR3 is TGCAGCGTTGGGGGGGGAACCGGGGAGCTGTTTTTT.

This clonotype was picked up a small number of times. V usage is TRBV4-2 and J usage is TRBJ2-3, with D perhaps TRBD1 (5 bases). The germline V gene has CDR1 LGHNA and CDR2 YNFKEQ. The CDR3 length is 16 residues. V lost 4 bases and J lost 2, with 16 bases in between. CDR3 loop: CASSLTEAAVTDTQYF. In DNA, the CDR3 is TGTGCCAGCAGCCTGACAGAAGCCGCTGTCACAGATACGCAGTATTTT.

As for this clonotype: One end of the junction is discordant with germline, which a read error may explain. The rearrangement uses TRBV11-2 and TRBJ2-6, with 7 bases matching TRBD1. The V gene's germline CDR1 is SGHAT and CDR2 FQNNGV. This CDR3 is built from 15 residues. The CDR3 nucleotides are TGTGTCAGCAGCCCCAGGGGGTCTGGGGCCAACGTCCTGACTTTC. Amino acids: CVSSPRGSGANVLTF.

V and J are TRBV29-1 and TRBJ1-2; TRBD1 matches at 7 bases. Germline values: CDR1 SQVTM, CDR2 ANQGSEA. The CDR3 contains 13 residues. V shed 4 bases, J shed 3 bases, and the junction held 5 bases outside the gene matches. The CDR3 nucleotides are TGCAGCGTTGTCATTACAGGGGACTATGGCTACACCTTC. Protein sequence: CSVVITGDYGYTF.

The chain joins TRBV5-6 to TRBJ2-7; D is uncertain. CDR1 is SGHDT and CDR2 is YYEEEE in the germline V gene. The CDR3 covers 14 residues. V was shortened by 4 bases and J by 6 bases, with 17 bases between the two germline ends. CDR3 residues: CASSVLMLGGEQYF. CDR3 nucleotides: TGTGCCAGCAGCGTTCTCATGTTGGGCGGCGAGCAGTACTTC. Full variable domain (outside the CDR3, taken from reference TRBV5-6 and TRBJ2-7): DAGVTQSPTHLIKTRGQQVTLRCSPKSGHDTVSWYQQALGQGPQFIFQYYEEEERQRGNFPDRFSGHQFPNYSSELNVNALLLGDSALYLCASSVLMLGGEQYFGPGTRLTVT.

The genes are TRBV2 and TRBJ1-1; D unclear. Trimming stripped 2 bases from V and 6 bases from J, with 4 bases between. In germline, CDR1 is SNHLY, CDR2 FYNNEI. This CDR3 has 11 residues. Written as DNA, the CDR3 is TGTGCCAGCAGTGAATGGGCTGAAGCTTTCTTT. Its translation: CASSEWAEAFF.

This clonotype was detected once. This chain connects TRBV12-3 or TRBV12-4 to TRBJ2-1; D is possibly TRBD2 (5 bases). The CDR3 sequence is 15 residues long. Trimming took 2 bases from V and 5 from J, leaving 13 bases between them. Here the CDR3 reads CASSLRGPINNEQFF. CDR3 bases: TGTGCCAGCAGTTTAAGAGGGCCCATTAACAATGAGCAGTTCTTC.

This clonotype showed up just a few times. The chain recombines TRBV20-1 with TRBJ2-7; TRBD1 or TRBD2 may be the D gene (5 bases each). With 6 bases removed from V and 6 bases from J, the gap between germline ends came to 21 bases. The CDR3 runs 14 residues. Germline V gives CDR1 DFQATT, CDR2 SNEGSKA (reference sequence). The CDR3 here is CSAEPGTQVGEQYF. The CDR3 nucleotides are TGCAGTGCCGAACCCGGGACGCAAGTAGGCGAGCAGTACTTC.

This chain links TRBV29-1 with TRBJ2-3; D is possibly TRBD1 or TRBD2 (5 bases each). The CDR3 runs to 15 residues. The germline V gene has CDR1 SQVTM and CDR2 ANQGSEA. V lost 6 bases to trimming and J lost 2 bases, with 18 bases between them. This CDR3 reads CSVRPGPVPTDTQYF. CDR3 nucleotides: TGCAGCGTCCGACCGGGACCCGTCCCCACAGATACGCAGTATTTT.

As for this clonotype: With a much larger clone just one base away, this may be a read error. The V and J genes are TRBV20-1 and TRBJ1-2; D is uncertain. The CDR3 is 13 amino acids. Germline values: CDR1 DFQATT, CDR2 SNEGSKA (reference sequence). CDR3 in amino acids: CSAVSDVGYDYTF. DNA of the CDR3: TGCAGTGCTGTCTCAGACGTCGGGTATGACTACACCTTC.

The rearrangement uses TRBV20-1 and TRBJ1-1; tentatively, D is TRBD1 (5 bases). The CDR3 loop spans 13 amino acids. Trimming left V 5 bases short and J 5 bases short, with 15 bases between. Germline CDR1 is DFQATT and CDR2 is SNEGSKA (reference sequence). CDR3 DNA: TGCAGTGCTTCGGACATCGGCCGGACTGAAGCTTTCTTT. This codes for CSASDIGRTEAFF.

The chain uses TRBV4-3 and TRBJ2-3; D tentatively reads TRBD1 or TRBD2 (6 bases each). The CDR3 is made up of 20 amino acids. Germline V gives CDR1 LGHNA, CDR2 YSLEER. Between the trimmed V and J ends, which lost 0 bases and 2 bases, there was a span of 24 bases. In DNA form, the CDR3 reads TGCGCCAGCAGCCAAGAAGGGGGTCTTGGACGGGGACTTTACACAGATACGCAGTATTTT. Translation: CASSQEGGLGRGLYTDTQYF.

In this sample, this clonotype turned up a few times. The rearrangement uses TRBV20-1 and TRBJ1-5; the D is unclear. Trimming stripped 3 bases from V and 1 base from J, with 7 bases between. CDR3 size: 13 residues. Germline CDR1 is DFQATT and CDR2 is SNEGSKA (reference sequence). The CDR3 is CSASGSSNQPQHF. CDR3 nucleotides: TGCAGTGCTAGTGGTTCCAGCAATCAGCCCCAGCATTTT.

This clonotype was recorded at least ten times. The CDR3 DNA sequence: TGTGCCAGCAGCGAGGGGCGGGTATCCACAGATACGCAGTATTTT. It specifies CASSEGRVSTDTQYF. The chain uses TRBV3-1 and TRBJ2-3, with D perhaps assigned TRBD1 or TRBD2 (5 bases each). Germline values: CDR1 LGHDT, CDR2 YNNKEL (reference sequence). CDR3 length: 15 residues. V gave up 5 bases and J gave up 2 bases, with 14 bases separating them.

The rearrangement joins TRBV7-8 to TRBJ2-4; D gene unclear. CDR1 is SGHVS and CDR2 is FQNEAQ in the germline V gene. The CDR3 is 20 amino acids. Between the trimmed V and J ends, which lost 0 bases and 0 bases, there was a span of 21 bases. This CDR3 reads CASSLALTDTRSLAKNIQYF. The CDR3 coding sequence is TGTGCCAGCAGCTTAGCGCTCACAGACACTCGATCCTTAGCCAAAAACATTCAGTACTTC. Full variable domain (outside the CDR3, taken from reference TRBV7-8 and TRBJ2-4): GAGVSQSPRYKVAKRGQDVALRCDPISGHVSLFWYQQALGQGPEFLTYFQNEAQLDKSGLPSDRFFAERPEGSVSTLKIQRTQQEDSAVYLCASSLALTDTRSLAKNIQYFGAGTRLSVL.

This sequence joins TRBV7-9 and TRBJ2-1, with a possible D match to TRBD2 (6 bases). Germline V gene data show CDR1 as SEHNR and CDR2 as FQNEAQ (reference sequence). V lost 8 bases and J 1 base, leaving 12 bases between the germline ends. The CDR3 sequence is 14 residues long. The chain's CDR3 is CASGPSVSYNEQFF. The CDR3, as DNA: TGTGCCAGCGGCCCTAGCGTTTCCTACAATGAGCAGTTCTTC.